The 27 T cell receptor beta chains below come from one sample, sequenced in a study of OX40 agonist ivuxolimab in advanced cancers. The table came from immunoSEQ multiplex PCR; TCRdb's copy has only in-frame clones and leaves some out. The sample includes 45,000 to 60,000 clones, about four fifths of them seen just once. The sequencing used CD4+ or CD8+ T cells sorted from blood, collected in a trial of the OX40 agonist ivuxolimab. Receptors originate from an adult with an advanced solid tumor such as melanoma, head and neck, liver or kidney cancer.

Here the CDR3 reads CASSQTLAGAYNEQFF. The CDR3 DNA sequence: TGTGCCAGCAGCCAGACCCTAGCGGGGGCCTACAATGAGCAGTTCTTC. The V and J genes are TRBV14 and TRBJ2-1; 10 bases are a match to TRBD2. The length of the CDR3 is 16 residues. Germline V lookup: CDR1 SGHDN, CDR2 FVKESK. V shed 3 bases and J 2 bases; nucleotides not matched to a gene: 4.

V is TRBV5-5 and J is TRBJ1-6; unclear D gene. The germline V gene has CDR1 SGHKS and CDR2 YYEKEE (reference sequence). The CDR3 extends over 15 amino acids. Trimming pared 4 bases from V and 7 bases from J, leaving 15 bases between. CDR3 loop: CASSATSGWNSPLHF. CDR3 DNA sequence: TGTGCCAGCAGCGCGACCAGTGGTTGGAATTCACCCCTCCACTTT.

V usage is TRBV5-6 and J usage is TRBJ2-3; 7 bases are shared with TRBD2. The junction had 3 bases not matched to a gene; V was cut back by 3 bases and J by 2 bases. Germline CDR1 SGHDT, CDR2 YYEEEE. The CDR3 sequence is 14 residues long. CDR3 coding DNA: TGTGCCAGCAGCTCAGGGACTACCACAGATACGCAGTATTTT. This codes for CASSSGTTTDTQYF. Filled out from reference TRBV5-6 and TRBJ2-3, the complete variable domain reads DAGVTQSPTHLIKTRGQQVTLRCSPKSGHDTVSWYQQALGQGPQFIFQYYEEEERQRGNFPDRFSGHQFPNYSSELNVNALLLGDSALYLCASSSGTTTDTQYFGPGTRLTVL.

This sequence joins TRBV16 and TRBJ2-3; 9 bases agree with TRBD2. This CDR3 comprises 17 residues. J was trimmed by 0 bases and V by 0 bases; bases with no gene match: 4. Germline CDR1 KGHSY, CDR2 FQNENV. This CDR3 reads CASSQSGGGASTDTQYF. As DNA, the CDR3 is TGTGCCAGCAGCCAATCCGGCGGGGGGGCGAGCACAGATACGCAGTATTTT.

This clone was counted only a few times. V is TRBV19 and J is TRBJ1-5; D is uncertain. This CDR3 region has 17 residues. V shed 3 bases and J shed 0 bases, with 15 bases lying between them. Germline CDR1 LNHDA, CDR2 SQIVND (reference sequence). The CDR3 reads CASSISIRQFSNQPQHF. The CDR3 region has the DNA TGTGCCAGTAGTATCTCCATCAGGCAGTTTAGCAATCAGCCCCAGCATTTT.

V is TRBV5-8 and J is TRBJ2-3; 9 bases match TRBD1. Trimming removed 1 base from V and 0 bases from J; junction bases left unmatched: 3. This CDR3 is 16 amino acids long. The germline V gene encodes CDR1 SGHTS and CDR2 YDEGEE. CDR3 bases: TGTGCCAGCAGCTTGTGGACAGGGGATAGCACAGATACGCAGTATTTT. It codes for CASSLWTGDSTDTQYF.

This clone was picked up a small number of times. The chain is built from TRBV7-9 and TRBJ1-1; TRBD1 is a possible D gene (6 bases). Germline CDR1 SEHNR, CDR2 FQNEAQ (reference sequence). V lost 5 bases to trimming and J lost 0 bases, with 13 bases between them. The CDR3 consists of 15 residues. In DNA form, the CDR3 reads TGTGCCAGCAGCAAACAGGGATTGCTGAACACTGAAGCTTTCTTT. Its protein is CASSKQGLLNTEAFF. The whole variable domain, filled in from reference TRBV7-9 and TRBJ1-1, reads DTGVSQNPRHKITKRGQNVTFRCDPISEHNRLYWYRQTLGQGPEFLTYFQNEAQLEKSRLLSDRFSAERPKGSFSTLEIQRTEQGDSAMYLCASSKQGLLNTEAFFGQGTRLTVV.

This chain joins TRBV5-5 and TRBJ1-1; D is perhaps TRBD1 (5 bases). Germline values: CDR1 SGHKS, CDR2 YYEKEE (reference sequence). V gave up 4 bases and J gave up 1 base, with 8 bases separating them. This CDR3 has 13 residues. The CDR3 is CASSPGQNTEAFF. The CDR3 DNA reads as TGTGCCAGCAGCCCTGGACAGAACACTGAAGCTTTCTTT.

The J gene is TRBJ2-7, the V gene TRBV6-5, with D tentatively TRBD1 (5 bases). The CDR3 length is 13 residues. The ends were cut back, 7 bases at V and 1 base at J, with 11 bases in the middle. From germline, CDR1 is MNHEY and CDR2 SVGAGI. In DNA, the CDR3 is TGTGCCAGCACGACAGCAGGTTCCTACGAGCAGTACTTC. This sequence encodes CASTTAGSYEQYF.

The chain employs TRBV12-2 and TRBJ2-5; the table names TRBD1, a call not compared with the DNA. TRBV12-2 corresponds to a pseudogene. This CDR3 comprises 19 residues. As DNA, the CDR3 is TGTGCAAGTCGCTCCTCTACTCAACGGCTCAGGGGGCAAAAAGAGACCCAGTACTTC. Its protein product is CASRSSTQRLRGQKETQYF.

This clone was counted a single time. The V and J genes are TRBV2 and TRBJ2-7; a weak D match, TRBD2 (5 bases). The CDR3 extends over 13 amino acids. V lost 7 bases, J lost 5 bases, and 15 bases lay in between. The germline gives CDR1 SNHLY, CDR2 FYNNEI. As DNA, the CDR3 is TGTGCCAGCATTTCCGGGGTTGGAAACGAGCAGTACTTC. This sequence encodes CASISGVGNEQYF.

CDR3 amino acids: CAWTSAGGIDTQYF. As DNA, the CDR3 is TGTGCCTGGACAAGTGCGGGGGGCATCGATACGCAGTATTTT. J is TRBJ2-3 and V is TRBV30; the match to TRBD2 covers 8 bases. Germline CDR1 reads GTSNPN; CDR2 reads SVGIG (reference sequence). The junction had 9 bases not matched to a gene; V was cut back by 4 bases and J by 6 bases. This CDR3 is 14 amino acids long.

V and J are TRBV5-1 and TRBJ2-5, with D perhaps given as TRBD1 or TRBD2 (6 bases each). Trimming took off 5 bases at V and 4 bases at J, with 15 bases between the two ends. Germline CDR1 is SGHRS and CDR2 is YFSETQ. This CDR3 comprises 14 residues. Here the CDR3 reads CASRVGGLRETQYF. CDR3 in DNA: TGCGCCAGCAGAGTCGGGGGCTTAAGAGAGACCCAGTACTTC.

In nucleotides, the CDR3 is TGTGCCTGGAGTTTGTCGGACGATCAGCCCCAGCATTTT. Amino acids: CAWSLSDDQPQHF. This chain joins TRBV30 and TRBJ1-5; D unclear. The V and J ends lost 2 bases and 5 bases respectively, with 10 bases between them. Per the germline V gene, CDR1 is GTSNPN and CDR2 is SVGIG (reference sequence). This CDR3 has 13 residues. Complete variable domain (other parts from reference TRBV30 and TRBJ1-5): SQTIHQWPATLVQPVGSPLSLECTVEGTSNPNLYWYRQAAGRGLQLLFYSVGIGQISSEVPQNLSASRPQDRQFILSSKKLLLSDSGFYLCAWSLSDDQPQHFGDGTRLSIL.

The chain couples TRBV11-3 to TRBJ2-1, with unresolved D. Germline V gene lookup returns CDR1 SGHNT and CDR2 YENEEA. This CDR3 contains 11 residues. Trimming removed 1 base from V and 8 bases from J, with 3 bases in between. CDR3 nucleotide sequence: TGTGCCAGCAGCTTAGTCGATGAGCAGTTCTTC. The encoded protein is CASSLVDEQFF. Supplemented by reference TRBV11-3 and TRBJ2-1, the full variable domain reads EAGVVQSPRYKIIEKKQPVAFWCNPISGHNTLYWYLQNLGQGPELLIRYENEEAVDDSQLPKDRFSAERLKGVDSTLKIQPAELGDSAVYLCASSLVDEQFFGPGTRLTVL.

The chain is built from TRBV9 and TRBJ1-3; D is ambiguous. Trimming took off 0 bases at V and 0 bases at J, with 10 bases between the two ends. Germline CDR1 and CDR2: SGDLS and YYNGEE. The CDR3 is made up of 16 amino acids. The CDR3: CASSVGDGRSGNTIYF. CDR3 DNA sequence: TGTGCCAGCAGCGTAGGCGACGGCCGCTCTGGAAACACCATATATTTT.

This clone showed up just once. The CDR3 region has the DNA TGCGCCAGCAGCTTGGCCGCTAGCGGGTACGAGCAGTACTTC. This codes for CASSLAASGYEQYF. The chain couples TRBV5-1 to TRBJ2-7, with 8 nucleotides matching TRBD2. Germline CDR1 is SGHRS and CDR2 is YFSETQ. The ends lost 0 bases at V and 4 bases at J; junction bases unmatched: 3. The CDR3 has 14 amino acids. The whole variable domain, filled in from reference TRBV5-1 and TRBJ2-7, reads KAGVTQTPRYLIKTRGQQVTLSCSPISGHRSVSWYQQTPGQGLQFLFEYFSETQRNKGNFPGRFSGRQFSNSRSEMNVSTLELGDSALYLCASSLAASGYEQYFGPGTRLTVT.

The gene calls are TRBV4-1 and TRBJ2-7; TRBD2 matches at 11 bases. Trimming removed 3 bases from V and 3 bases from J; junction bases left unmatched: 10. CDR1 and CDR2 (germline): MGHRA, YSYEKL. This CDR3 is 17 amino acids long. For the CDR3, the DNA is TGCGCCAGCAGCCAGGCCGAAACTAGCGGGAGTATCTACGAGCAGTACTTC. Its translation: CASSQAETSGSIYEQYF.

The chain carries TRBV6-1 and TRBJ2-3; possibly TRBD1 for D (5 bases). This CDR3 comprises 15 residues. The germline V gene encodes CDR1 MNHNS and CDR2 SASEGT. The V gene lost 4 bases and the J gene lost 2 bases, with 13 bases spanning the gap. In DNA, the CDR3 is TGTGCCAGCAGTGCCATTTGGGGCCCCACAGATACGCAGTATTTT. Protein: CASSAIWGPTDTQYF.

There are a few counts of this clone. The chain couples TRBV7-9 to TRBJ2-5, with a tentative D call TRBD1 (6 bases). CDR3 length: 14 residues. CDR1 and CDR2 (germline): SEHNR, FQNEAQ (reference sequence). Trimming pared 5 bases from V and 1 base from J, leaving 11 bases between. CDR3 sequence (DNA): TGTGCCAGCAGCACAAGGACAGTCCAAGAGACCCAGTACTTC. Protein sequence: CASSTRTVQETQYF.

The chain uses TRBV11-3 and TRBJ2-3, with D uncertain. V lost 2 bases and J lost 5, with 8 bases in between. This CDR3 has 13 residues. The germline V gene has CDR1 SGHNT and CDR2 YENEEA. The CDR3 sequence: CASSLNVVDTQYF. The CDR3 DNA is TGTGCCAGCAGCTTAAACGTTGTAGATACGCAGTATTTT.

This chain uses TRBV30 with TRBJ2-7; 11 bases agree with TRBD2. The CDR3 has 12 residues. Germline V gives CDR1 GTSNPN, CDR2 SVGIG (reference sequence). Losses at the gene ends were 8 bases for V and 4 bases for J; bases not matched to a gene: 4. The CDR3 region is CAAGTSGYEQYF. The CDR3 nucleotides are TGTGCCGCCGGGACTAGCGGTTACGAGCAGTACTTC.

The chain couples TRBV11-3 to TRBJ1-2; 7 bases align to TRBD1. The CDR3 runs to 14 residues. The germline CDR1 and CDR2 sequences are SGHNT and YENEEA. CDR3 loop: CGLPWDSQRDGYTF. The CDR3 DNA reads TGTGGCCTACCTTGGGACAGCCAGAGGGATGGCTACACCTTC.

Details on this clone: The identical CDR3 is also encoded by other nucleotide sequences in the sample. This chain connects TRBV18 to TRBJ1-1; D ambiguous. This CDR3 has 13 amino acids. Germline values: CDR1 KGHSH, CDR2 LQKENI. The germline V and J ends were trimmed by 0 bases and 0 bases, with 2 bases remaining between them. CDR3 in DNA: TGTGCCAGCTCACCACCCATGAACACTGAAGCTTTCTTT. Translated: CASSPPMNTEAFF.

This clone came up once. The chain carries TRBV27 and TRBJ2-7; perhaps TRBD2 as D (5 bases). CDR1 and CDR2 (germline): MNHEY, SMNVEV (reference sequence). The CDR3 has 14 residues. Trimming took off 2 bases at V and 2 bases at J, with 10 bases between the two ends. The CDR3 loop reads CASSLGLNPYEQYF. Here the CDR3 DNA reads TGTGCCAGCAGTTTAGGACTGAACCCCTACGAGCAGTACTTC.

This rearrangement joins TRBV19 to TRBJ1-1, with 9 bases fitting TRBD1. Trimming at V came to 3 bases and at J to 2 bases, leaving 7 bases not matched to a gene. Germline V CDR1 and CDR2: LNHDA, SQIVND (reference sequence). The CDR3 is 16 amino acids. CDR3 in DNA: TGTGCCAGTAGTATTTTAGGGGGACAGGGCAACACTGAAGCTTTCTTT. Translation: CASSILGGQGNTEAFF.

This clone was seen a single time. This chain connects TRBV5-1 to TRBJ1-2; 7 bases agree with TRBD1. The CDR3 length is 14 residues. V gave up 1 base and J gave up 0 bases; unmatched junction bases: 0. Germline CDR1 SGHRS, CDR2 YFSETQ. The chain's CDR3 is CASSLQGANYGYTF. In DNA, the CDR3 is TGCGCCAGCAGCTTGCAGGGGGCTAACTATGGCTACACCTTC.